These 23 T cell receptor beta chains were sequenced from one sample in a study of blood T cell repertoires in COVID-19. The repertoire was sequenced with immunoSEQ multiplex PCR; TCRdb's copy has only in-frame clones and lacks some. The table lists tens of thousands of clones, about 89% of them singletons. Specimen: peripheral blood. These receptors came from a man between 65 and 85 years old with COVID-19, enrolled during active disease.

This chain joins TRBV11-1 and TRBJ2-3; 9 bases map to TRBD1. The V gene end was trimmed by 6 bases and the J gene end by 6 bases; junction bases not matched to a gene: 10. This CDR3 comprises 15 residues. CDR1 SGHAT and CDR2 FQDESV come from the germline V gene (reference sequence). Here the CDR3 DNA reads TGTGCCAGCAGTTTGGGACAGGGAATTTCGGATACGCAGTATTTT. The encoded protein is CASSLGQGISDTQYF.

The V gene is TRBV6-5, the J gene TRBJ2-2, with TRBD1 identical over 9 bases. Per germline, CDR1 MNHEY and CDR2 SVGAGI. The CDR3 is 14 residues long. After removal of 7 bases from V and 4 bases from J, the junction contained 4 bases not matched to a gene. The CDR3 reads CASITDRGTGELFF. The CDR3 bases are TGTGCCAGCATTACGGACAGGGGCACCGGGGAGCTGTTTTTT.

This chain links TRBV10-3 with TRBJ2-7; TRBD2 matches 12 bases. The CDR3 sequence is 15 residues long. Per the germline V gene, CDR1 is ENHRY and CDR2 is SYGVKD. Trimming at V came to 6 bases and at J to 4 bases, leaving 7 bases not matched to a gene. Written as DNA, the CDR3 is TGTGCCATCAGCACTAGCGGGGGGACTCGATACGAGCAGTACTTC. This translates into CAISTSGGTRYEQYF.

This clone showed up just once. CDR3 DNA sequence: TGTGCCAGCAGCTTGGAGGGTCTGGGAGGATCACCCCTCCACTTT. It specifies CASSLEGLGGSPLHF. This rearrangement joins TRBV7-2 to TRBJ1-6; no clear D gene. Trimming took off 3 bases at V and 10 bases at J, with 16 bases between the two ends. Germline V gene sequence: CDR1 SGHTA, CDR2 FQGNSA. The CDR3 loop spans 15 amino acids.

The chain couples TRBV2 to TRBJ2-7, with D perhaps TRBD1 (6 bases). Trimming cost V 8 bases and J 3 bases, with 8 bases left between them. Germline V gene data show CDR1 as SNHLY and CDR2 as FYNNEI. The CDR3 contains 11 residues. This CDR3 reads CASDRSYEQYF. The CDR3 bases are TGTGCCAGCGACAGGAGCTACGAGCAGTACTTC.

The gene calls are TRBV6-4 and TRBJ1-3; maybe TRBD1 (5 bases). Trimming left V 3 bases short and J 4 bases short, with 10 bases between. The CDR3 loop spans 14 amino acids. Germline CDR1 is MRHNA and CDR2 is SNTAGT. CDR3 coding DNA: TGTGCCAGCAGTGAGGTAGGGGCGGGAAACACCATATATTTT. It specifies CASSEVGAGNTIYF.

In its sample, this clone was seen once. V and J are TRBV5-1 and TRBJ2-5; 8 bases are a match to TRBD1. Germline V gene lookup returns CDR1 SGHRS and CDR2 YFSETQ. The CDR3 is 16 amino acids. V shed 2 bases and J 3 bases; nucleotides not matched to a gene: 9. CDR3 amino acids: CASSFAGTGLKETQYF. The CDR3 DNA sequence: TGCGCCAGCAGCTTTGCCGGGACAGGTCTAAAAGAGACCCAGTACTTC.

The chain employs TRBV6-5 and TRBJ2-1, with TRBD1 matching 8 bases. CDR1 MNHEY and CDR2 SVGAGI come from the germline V gene. The CDR3 sequence is 15 residues long. Losses at the gene ends were 0 bases for V and 9 bases for J; bases not matched to a gene: 7. The CDR3: CASSYSRTGSSEQFF. The CDR3 nucleotides read TGTGCCAGCAGTTACTCTCGGACAGGGTCCTCTGAGCAGTTCTTC.

J is TRBJ2-5 and V is TRBV11-2, with TRBD1 identical over 8 bases. V was pared by 5 bases and J by 6 bases, with 5 bases of the junction left unmatched. The CDR3 loop spans 13 amino acids. In germline, CDR1 is SGHAT, CDR2 FQNNGV. The CDR3 sequence is CASSEQGGKTQYF. The CDR3 nucleotides are TGTGCCAGCAGCGAACAGGGGGGAAAGACCCAGTACTTC.

V gene TRBV7-2 combines with J gene TRBJ1-2; the match to TRBD1 covers 7 bases. This CDR3 has 14 amino acids. Trimming took 5 bases from V and 4 from J; bases not matched to a gene: 7. CDR1 SGHTA and CDR2 FQGNSA come from the germline V gene. In nucleotides, the CDR3 is TGTGCCAGCAGCCCGAAGACAGGGACCTATGGCTACACCTTC. Residues: CASSPKTGTYGYTF.

This chain links TRBV19 with TRBJ1-1, with TRBD1 matching 7 bases. Losses at the gene ends were 4 bases for V and 1 base for J; bases not matched to a gene: 3. The CDR3 has 14 residues. Germline V lookup: CDR1 LNHDA, CDR2 SQIVND (reference sequence). The DNA of the CDR3 is TGTGCCAGTAGTACCCGGGACAGGAACACTGAAGCTTTCTTT. Protein product: CASSTRDRNTEAFF.

This chain joins TRBV6-1 and TRBJ2-7; the D gene is possibly TRBD1 (6 bases). This CDR3 spans 14 amino acids. The germline V gene encodes CDR1 MNHNS and CDR2 SASEGT. Between the trimmed V and J ends, which lost 1 base and 3 bases, there was a span of 10 bases. The CDR3, as DNA: TGTGCCAGCAGTGAAGGGACAGCTTTCTACGAGCAGTACTTC. Protein product: CASSEGTAFYEQYF.

The rearrangement joins TRBV18 to TRBJ1-2; TRBD1 matches at 8 bases. With 5 bases clipped from V and 3 bases from J, the junction kept 17 bases outside the gene matches. Per the germline V gene, CDR1 is KGHSH and CDR2 is LQKENI. This CDR3 contains 18 residues. The CDR3 bases are TGTGCCAGCTCAGAACTGGAGTGGACAGGGAGAGTAGACTATGGCTACACCTTC. Its protein is CASSELEWTGRVDYGYTF.

The chain has TRBV24-1 and TRBJ2-3; 11 bases line up with TRBD2. CDR1 and CDR2 (germline): KGHDR, SFDVKD. V shed 4 bases, J shed 3 bases, and the junction held 8 bases outside the gene matches. The CDR3 is made up of 17 amino acids. The CDR3 spells CATSDIPLAGGTDTQYF. The CDR3 DNA is TGTGCCACCAGTGACATCCCGCTAGCGGGGGGAACAGATACGCAGTATTTT.

The chain employs TRBV9 and TRBJ1-2; D gene ambiguous. V was trimmed by 4 bases and J by 5 bases, leaving 21 bases between them. The CDR3 covers 16 residues. The germline V gene encodes CDR1 SGDLS and CDR2 YYNGEE. CDR3 sequence: CASSPRGGIEFYGYTF. For the CDR3, the DNA is TGTGCCAGCAGCCCACGGGGAGGGATAGAATTTTATGGCTACACCTTC.

This rearrangement joins TRBV6-5 to TRBJ2-5; D gene uncertain. Trimming took 0 bases from V and 8 from J, leaving 13 bases between them. This CDR3 region has 14 residues. The germline V gene has CDR1 MNHEY and CDR2 SVGAGI. The CDR3 DNA reads as TGTGCCAGCAGTTACTCTCTACAGAGCCGAACCCAGTACTTC. This sequence encodes CASSYSLQSRTQYF.

V is TRBV5-4 and J is TRBJ2-5, with 9 nucleotides matching TRBD1. The CDR3 covers 15 residues. The V gene's germline CDR1 is SGHNT and CDR2 YYREEE (reference sequence). The J segment lost 4 bases and the V segment lost 7 bases, leaving 11 bases of the junction unmatched. The CDR3 loop is CASGDGTGQGETQYF. The DNA of the CDR3 is TGTGCCAGCGGCGATGGGACAGGGCAAGGAGAGACCCAGTACTTC.

The V call is TRBV19, the J call TRBJ2-5; the match to TRBD2 covers 9 bases. With 7 bases clipped from V and 2 bases from J, the junction kept 5 bases outside the gene matches. Germline V gives CDR1 LNHDA, CDR2 SQIVND (reference sequence). There are 14 residues in the CDR3. This CDR3 is CASMASGEQETQYF. The CDR3 nucleotides are TGTGCCAGTATGGCTAGCGGGGAGCAAGAGACCCAGTACTTC.

The V and J genes are TRBV18 and TRBJ1-1, with TRBD1 matching over 7 bases. Trimming cost V 1 base and J 1 base; bases outside gene matches: 3. The CDR3 has 15 residues. Per the germline V gene, CDR1 is KGHSH and CDR2 is LQKENI. CDR3 nucleotide sequence: TGTGCCAGCTCACCACAGAGGACAGGGAACACTGAAGCTTTCTTT. Its translation is CASSPQRTGNTEAFF.

The V gene is TRBV5-1, the J gene TRBJ2-5; 7 nucleotides match TRBD1. The CDR3 contains 15 residues. J gave up 1 base and V 5 bases, and 8 bases lay outside the gene matches. Germline-derived CDR1 and CDR2 are SGHRS and YFSETQ. The CDR3 DNA is TGCGCCAGCAGGAATCTGGGACAGTTCCAAGAGACCCAGTACTTC. It encodes CASRNLGQFQETQYF.

This clone was detected only once. V is TRBV7-2 and J is TRBJ2-7; 7 positions agree with TRBD2. The CDR3 consists of 13 residues. The germline V gene encodes CDR1 SGHTA and CDR2 FQGNSA. J gave up 3 bases and V 5 bases, and 4 bases lay outside the gene matches. DNA of the CDR3: TGTGCCAGCAGCCAATGGGACTACTACGAGCAGTACTTC. It is translated as CASSQWDYYEQYF.

V and J are TRBV7-7 and TRBJ2-1, with D uncertain. The germline V gene encodes CDR1 SSHAT and CDR2 FNYEAQ (reference sequence). The CDR3 is made up of 13 amino acids. Trimming cost V 4 bases and J 7 bases, with 11 bases left between them. CDR3 DNA: TGTGCCAGCAGCTCGACCCCTAGAAATGAGCAGTTCTTC. This codes for CASSSTPRNEQFF.

The chain uses TRBV19 and TRBJ2-5, with D possibly TRBD1 on 6 matching bases. Germline loops: CDR1 LNHDA, CDR2 SQIVND (reference sequence). V lost 3 bases, J lost 1 base, and 12 bases lay in between. This CDR3 contains 15 residues. CDR3 nucleotide sequence: TGTGCCAGTAGTATCTTTTGGACAGTCCAAGAGACCCAGTACTTC. It translates to CASSIFWTVQETQYF.